The present entry profiles one T cell receptor beta chain with its context. Trimming removed 0 bases from V and 7 bases from J; junction bases left unmatched: 1. This CDR3 is 14 amino acids long. Germline V lookup: CDR1 SGHRS, CDR2 YFSETQ. The data originate from a study of blood T cell repertoires in COVID-19. Under the authors' procedure: Amplification of reference gene primers provided the estimated nucleated cell counts. TCRdb's table, derived via immunoSEQ multiplex PCR, lists solely in-frame clones and lacks some. The DNA was the basis for D and trimming; V, J and clone size are from that table. In the table there are some 130,000 clones, approximately 85% of which are singletons.

The chain links TRBV5-1 to TRBJ1-6; 7 nucleotides align to TRBD1. Sample: peripheral blood. The source of this sequence is a human donor in a cohort sampled during active COVID-19. The DNA for the CDR3 is TGCGCCAGCAGCTTGGACAGGGGAAATTCACCCCTCCACTTT. Protein: CASSLDRGNSPLHF.